This T cell receptor (beta chain) was identified during a study of cytomegalovirus exposure and HLA in healthy donors. Here immunoSEQ multiplex PCR was the method, and the copy in TCRdb shows in-frame clones only, minus some. Of about 160,000 clones in the sample, 88% were seen once. Germline assignment: CDR1 MGHRA and CDR2 YSYEKL. The CDR3 spans 14 residues. V was pared by 4 bases and J by 4 bases, with 13 bases between. Study findings and constraints: Rare TCR sequences predominated, though certain public TCRs were found in many donors. Under in vitro conditions, a few CMV-associated chains were confirmed as specific for CMV antigens. Reports showed the classifier diagnosing cytomegalovirus status with high specificity and sensitivity.

As to this clone: The antigen remains undetermined.

Among the 100 to 150 subjects of the validation cohort, separate from the approximately 700-subject first cohort, were the donors. The chain has TRBV4-1 and TRBJ1-2, with D perhaps TRBD1 (6 bases). The sequenced material came from PBMCs. The sequence was obtained from a man aged 18-30 years in good health and CMV-seronegative. DNA of the CDR3: TGCGCCAGCAGCCGATCAGACAGGAGCTATGGCTACACCTTC. It translates to CASSRSDRSYGYTF.